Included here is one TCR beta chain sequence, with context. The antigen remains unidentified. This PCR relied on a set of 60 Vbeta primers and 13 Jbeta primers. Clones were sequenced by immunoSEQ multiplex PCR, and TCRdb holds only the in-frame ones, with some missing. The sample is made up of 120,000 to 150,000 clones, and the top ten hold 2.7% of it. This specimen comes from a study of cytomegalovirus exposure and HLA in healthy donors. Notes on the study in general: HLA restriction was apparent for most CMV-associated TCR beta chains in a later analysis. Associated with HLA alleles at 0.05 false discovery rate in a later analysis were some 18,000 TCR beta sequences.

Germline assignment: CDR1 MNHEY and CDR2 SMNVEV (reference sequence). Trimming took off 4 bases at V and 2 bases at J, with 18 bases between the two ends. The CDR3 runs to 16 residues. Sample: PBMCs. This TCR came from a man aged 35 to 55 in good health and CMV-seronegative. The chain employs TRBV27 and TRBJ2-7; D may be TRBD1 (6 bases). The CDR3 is CASSSIPLGTPYEQYF. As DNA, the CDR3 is TGTGCCAGCAGTTCTATCCCCCTGGGGACACCCTACGAGCAGTACTTC.